Described below is a single T cell receptor (beta chain) sequence and its context. Antigen specificity is unknown. This sample is drawn from a study of T-cell reconstitution after alpha-beta-depleted transplantation in children. Study-wide results and caveats: Surviving recipient T cells and intrathymic progenitors accounted for some patients' high TCRbeta diversity at day 60. Two months or so post-transplant, alpha-beta T cells reportedly derived from several hundred expanded graft clones. Most T-cell counts and diversity one year after the transplant came from T cells that were newly produced.

This sample's TCRbeta library carried unique molecular identifier barcodes. In TCRdb, the PCR reads were re-called with MiXCR into one record per CDR3 protein. The sample includes some 300,000 distinct CDR3 sequences, 6.5% to 9% seen only once; the top ten take 8.5% to 9.5%. Sequenced here: peripheral blood, sampled 360 days after TCRalphabeta/CD19-depleted stem cell transplant. The clonotype originates from a female patient aged 2-15 years who had a stem cell transplant for Fanconi anemia, so the T cells may come from the graft donor.

CDR3 nucleotide sequence: TGTGCCAGCAGCTTAGATCTACTCTCCACTGAAGCTTTCTTT. Its protein product is CASSLDLLSTEAFF. The rearrangement joins TRBV7-6 to TRBJ1-1; no reliable D call. Germline values: CDR1 SGHVS, CDR2 FNYEAQ. The CDR3 consists of 14 residues. V was shortened by 1 base and J by 4 bases, with 10 bases between the two germline ends.